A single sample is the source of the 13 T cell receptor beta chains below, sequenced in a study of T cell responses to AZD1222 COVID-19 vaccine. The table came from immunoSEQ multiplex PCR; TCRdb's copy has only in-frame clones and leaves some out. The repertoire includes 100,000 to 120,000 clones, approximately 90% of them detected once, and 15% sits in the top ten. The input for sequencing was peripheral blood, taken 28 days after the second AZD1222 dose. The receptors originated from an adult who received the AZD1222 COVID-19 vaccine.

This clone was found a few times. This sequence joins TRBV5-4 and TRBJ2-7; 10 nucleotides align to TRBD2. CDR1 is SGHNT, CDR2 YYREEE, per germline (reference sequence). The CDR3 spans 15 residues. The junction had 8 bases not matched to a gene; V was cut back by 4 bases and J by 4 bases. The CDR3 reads CASSPGLAAFYEQYF. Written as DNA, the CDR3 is TGTGCCAGCAGCCCAGGACTAGCGGCCTTTTACGAGCAGTACTTC.

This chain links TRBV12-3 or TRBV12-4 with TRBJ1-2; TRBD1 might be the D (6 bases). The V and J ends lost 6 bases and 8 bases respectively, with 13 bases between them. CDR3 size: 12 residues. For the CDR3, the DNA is TGTGCCAGCAGCAAACAGGGAGGGGGCTACACCTTC. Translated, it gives CASSKQGGGYTF.

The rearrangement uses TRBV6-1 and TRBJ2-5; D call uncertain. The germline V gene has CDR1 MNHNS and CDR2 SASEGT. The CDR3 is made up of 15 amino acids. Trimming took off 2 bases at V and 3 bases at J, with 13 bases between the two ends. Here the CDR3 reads CASSESVLAKETQYF. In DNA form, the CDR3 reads TGTGCCAGCAGTGAAAGTGTCTTAGCCAAAGAGACCCAGTACTTC.

CDR3 sequence: CASSQRATGGDTQYF. The CDR3 DNA reads as TGTGCCAGCAGCCAAAGGGCGACAGGGGGCGATACGCAGTATTTT. The chain carries TRBV3-1 (or the pseudogene TRBV3-2) and TRBJ2-3; TRBD1 aligns across 10 bases. Germline trimming cut 2 bases from V and 6 bases from J; bases unmatched to any gene: 5. This CDR3 region has 15 residues. Germline-derived CDR1 and CDR2 are LGHDT and YNNKEL (reference sequence).

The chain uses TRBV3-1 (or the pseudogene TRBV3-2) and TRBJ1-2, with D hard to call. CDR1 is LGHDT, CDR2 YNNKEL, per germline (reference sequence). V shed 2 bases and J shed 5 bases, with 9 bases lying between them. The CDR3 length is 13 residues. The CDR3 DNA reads TGTGCCAGCAGCCAAATGTCGCTATATGGCTACACCTTC. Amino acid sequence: CASSQMSLYGYTF.

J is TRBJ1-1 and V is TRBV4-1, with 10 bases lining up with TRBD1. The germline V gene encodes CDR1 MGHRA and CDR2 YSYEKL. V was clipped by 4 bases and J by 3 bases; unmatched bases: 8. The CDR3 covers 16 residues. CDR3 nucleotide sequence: TGCGCCAGCAGCCCAGACAGGGGGCCCTACCACACTGAAGCTTTCTTT. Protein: CASSPDRGPYHTEAFF.

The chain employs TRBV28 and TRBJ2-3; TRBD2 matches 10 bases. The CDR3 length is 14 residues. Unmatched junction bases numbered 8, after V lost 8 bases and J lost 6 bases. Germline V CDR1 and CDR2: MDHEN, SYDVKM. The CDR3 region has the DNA TGTGCCAGCGGAGGGGGGACTAGCGTGGATACGCAGTATTTT. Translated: CASGGGTSVDTQYF.

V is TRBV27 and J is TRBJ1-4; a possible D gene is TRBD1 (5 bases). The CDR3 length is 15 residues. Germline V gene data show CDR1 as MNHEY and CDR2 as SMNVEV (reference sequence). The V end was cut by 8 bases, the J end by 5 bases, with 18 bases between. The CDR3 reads CASLGRWGRNEKLFF. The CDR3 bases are TGTGCCAGCTTGGGACGTTGGGGTAGAAATGAAAAACTGTTTTTT.

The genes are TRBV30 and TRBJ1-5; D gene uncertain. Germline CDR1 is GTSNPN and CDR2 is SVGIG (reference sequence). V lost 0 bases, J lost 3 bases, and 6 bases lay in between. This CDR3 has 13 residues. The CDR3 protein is CAWSVPPNQPQHF. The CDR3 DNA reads TGTGCCTGGAGTGTACCCCCCAATCAGCCCCAGCATTTT.

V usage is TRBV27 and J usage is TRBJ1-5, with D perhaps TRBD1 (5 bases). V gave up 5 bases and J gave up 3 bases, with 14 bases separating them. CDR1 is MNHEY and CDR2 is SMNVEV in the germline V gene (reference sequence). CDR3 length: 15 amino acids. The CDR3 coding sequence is TGTGCCAGCAGTCTCCGCTGGGGGGACAATCAGCCCCAGCATTTT. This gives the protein CASSLRWGDNQPQHF.

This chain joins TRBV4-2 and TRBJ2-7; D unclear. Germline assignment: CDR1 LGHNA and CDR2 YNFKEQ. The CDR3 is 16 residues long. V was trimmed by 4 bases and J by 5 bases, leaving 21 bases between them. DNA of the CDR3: TGTGCCAGCAGCCCCGTCGGGTTTTCGTTAATCAACGAGCAGTACTTC. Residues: CASSPVGFSLINEQYF.

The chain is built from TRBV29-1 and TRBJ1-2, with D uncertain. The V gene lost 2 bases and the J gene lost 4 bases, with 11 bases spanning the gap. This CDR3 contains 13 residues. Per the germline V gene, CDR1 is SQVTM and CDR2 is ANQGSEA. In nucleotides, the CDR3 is TGCAGCGTTGAAATGGGGTTCGGCTATGGCTACACCTTC. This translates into CSVEMGFGYGYTF.

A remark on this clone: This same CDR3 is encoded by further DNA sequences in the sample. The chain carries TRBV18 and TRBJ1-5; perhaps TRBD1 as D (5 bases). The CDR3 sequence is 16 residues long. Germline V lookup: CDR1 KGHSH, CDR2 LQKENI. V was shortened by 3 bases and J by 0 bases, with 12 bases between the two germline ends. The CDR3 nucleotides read TGTGCCAGCTCACCGGGGCCCCCTTATAGCAATCAGCCCCAGCATTTT. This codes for CASSPGPPYSNQPQHF.